This TCR beta chain stems from a study of T cell clonotyping in hematopoietic cell transplantation. Regarding the study as a whole: Higher Inverse Simpson Index values in graft donor and pretransplant recipient predicted broader posttransplant TCR diversity. Few recipient clonotypes overlapped donors; over 95% were de novo at given depth.

With V trimmed by 4 bases and J by 1 base, 4 bases remained unmatched. CDR1 is SGDLS and CDR2 is YYNGEE in the germline V gene. This CDR3 spans 14 amino acids. This table comes from immunoSEQ multiplex PCR, and its TCRdb copy is limited to in-frame clones, with some not included. The sample holds around 7,000 clones, about 98% seen once. Recipients were bled about 28 days pretransplant and at posttransplant days 30, 100, 180. About this clone: Its specificity is unknown.

This sequence originates from a male patient aged 60 to 75 who had an allogeneic stem cell transplant from a related donor, so the T cells may come from the graft donor. Some clones in this sample may be carry-over from other donors' samples. Sequencing was performed on PBMCs, taken 30 days after allogeneic stem cell transplant. The chain is built from TRBV9 and TRBJ1-1; 7 bases agree with TRBD1. In DNA form, the CDR3 reads TGTGCCAGCAGCACGGGACAGACGAACACTGAAGCTTTCTTT. It translates to CASSTGQTNTEAFF.